There are a few counts of the clone carrying this T cell receptor beta chain. This CDR3 is 14 amino acids long. Per germline, CDR1 SGHDN and CDR2 FVKESK. V lost 1 base and J lost 5, with 11 bases in between. Graves' hyperthyroidism was deemed stable given no ophthalmopathy progression within 18 months. This entry belongs to a study of T cells in Graves' hyperthyroidism and ophthalmopathy. It was RNA transcripts that yielded the amplified TCR beta CDR3 regions. The HTBI primer set drove a first-round RT-PCR of the TCR CDR3. Using its own MiXCR run on the multiplex PCR reads, TCRdb lists one record per CDR3 protein. The repertoire consists of 500,000 to 700,000 distinct CDR3 sequences, with 16% occurring once and the leading ten covering roughly 18%.

Sequenced material: blood. This clonotype originated in a woman between 18 and 29 years old with Graves' hyperthyroidism. The rearrangement joins TRBV14 to TRBJ2-5; D is ambiguous. DNA for the CDR3: TGTGCCAGCAGCCAAGTAGGAGCAAGCGAGACCCAGTACTTC. Protein product: CASSQVGASETQYF.